The 29 T cell receptor beta chains below come from one sample, sequenced in a study of T cell changes during pregnancy in multiple sclerosis. The assay was immunoSEQ multiplex PCR, and TCRdb's table has in-frame clones only and misses some. The table includes tens of thousands of clones, about 92% detected once. This specimen was peripheral blood, taken after pregnancy. Receptor source: a female donor with multiple sclerosis, enrolled in a pregnancy study.

This clone was picked up one time. This sequence joins TRBV19 and TRBJ1-1; no clear D gene. The germline CDR1 and CDR2 sequences are LNHDA and SQIVND (reference sequence). This CDR3 region has 14 residues. V lost 4 bases and J lost 0, with 9 bases in between. The CDR3 region has the DNA TGTGCCAGTAGTACCATCGGAGTGAACACTGAAGCTTTCTTT. The encoded protein is CASSTIGVNTEAFF.

The chain employs TRBV10-2 and TRBJ2-7; tentative D call: TRBD2 (5 bases). The CDR3 length is 14 residues. The germline V gene has CDR1 WSHSY and CDR2 SAAADI. The germline V and J ends were trimmed by 4 bases and 0 bases, with 10 bases remaining between them. DNA for the CDR3: TGCGCCAGCAGTGTGGGCAGCGGCTCCTACGAGCAGTACTTC. This encodes CASSVGSGSYEQYF.

This clone has a single count. The gene calls are TRBV11-1 and TRBJ1-4; D is possibly TRBD1 (5 bases). The CDR3 is 15 residues long. The V end lost 5 bases, the J end lost 6 bases, and 16 bases lay between the germline ends. Germline CDR1 is SGHAT and CDR2 is FQDESV (reference sequence). The CDR3, as DNA: TGTGCCAGCAGCCCCGAGGCGGGGGATGATGAAAAACTGTTTTTT. Translating it yields CASSPEAGDDEKLFF.

The chain is built from TRBV27 and TRBJ2-1; possible D gene TRBD2, 5 bases. Trimming took 5 bases from V and 0 from J, leaving 8 bases between them. The CDR3 sequence is 14 residues long. Germline CDR1 is MNHEY and CDR2 is SMNVEV (reference sequence). This CDR3 is CASSRESSYNEQFF. In nucleotides, the CDR3 is TGTGCCAGCAGTAGGGAGAGCTCCTACAATGAGCAGTTCTTC.

The J gene is TRBJ2-5, the V gene TRBV19; 9 nucleotides match TRBD1. CDR1 and CDR2 from the germline V gene are LNHDA and SQIVND (reference sequence). V gave up 3 bases and J gave up 7 bases; unmatched junction bases: 12. The CDR3 length is 16 residues. CDR3 sequence (DNA): TGTGCCAGTAGTATGGGGGCCGGGACAGGGAAAGGGACCCAGTACTTC. Translation: CASSMGAGTGKGTQYF. Using reference TRBV19 and TRBJ2-5 for the parts outside the CDR3, the full variable domain is DGGITQSPKYLFRKEGQNVTLSCEQNLNHDAMYWYRQDPGQGLRLIYYSQIVNDFQKGDIAEGYSVSREKKESFPLTVTSAQKNPTAFYLCASSMGAGTGKGTQYFGPGTRLLVL.

This chain links TRBV5-1 with TRBJ2-5; perhaps TRBD2 as D (5 bases). CDR3 length: 16 amino acids. Looked up from germline, CDR1 is SGHRS and CDR2 is YFSETQ. With 4 bases removed from V and 5 bases from J, the gap between germline ends came to 21 bases. The CDR3 reads CASSLALDGLWETQYF. DNA of the CDR3: TGCGCCAGCAGCCTAGCCTTGGACGGCCTCTGGGAGACCCAGTACTTC.

J is TRBJ2-7 and V is TRBV13; D call uncertain. Germline CDR1 is PRHDT and CDR2 is FYEKMQ (reference sequence). The V end was cut by 0 bases, the J end by 6 bases, with 12 bases between. The CDR3 extends over 14 amino acids. CDR3 DNA: TGTGCCAGCAGCTTAGGTCCGTCGGTTCCCGAGCAGTACTTC. Amino acid sequence: CASSLGPSVPEQYF.

The CDR3 spells CASSHSVGTGRDYGYTF. The CDR3 DNA follows: TGCGCCAGCAGCCACTCCGTAGGAACAGGGAGAGACTATGGCTACACCTTC. The chain couples TRBV4-3 to TRBJ1-2; D perhaps matches TRBD1 (6 bases). Germline V lookup: CDR1 LGHNA, CDR2 YSLEER. The CDR3 extends over 17 amino acids. With 3 bases removed from V and 3 bases from J, the gap between germline ends came to 20 bases.

The V and J genes are TRBV5-6 and TRBJ2-5; 9 nucleotides agree with TRBD1. The germline V gene has CDR1 SGHDT and CDR2 YYEEEE. This CDR3 region has 16 residues. The trim removed 7 bases at V and 2 bases at J, leaving 12 bases unmatched. CDR3 sequence reads: CASGTFRDRAQETQYF. As DNA, the CDR3 is TGTGCCAGCGGCACCTTCCGGGACAGGGCTCAAGAGACCCAGTACTTC.

A few counts support this clone. The rearrangement links TRBV25-1 to TRBJ1-1; no definite D call. The CDR3 length is 12 residues. V was trimmed by 5 bases and J by 7 bases, leaving 11 bases between them. In germline, CDR1 is MGHDK, CDR2 SYGVNS. This chain's CDR3 is CASSISGIEAFF. As DNA, the CDR3 is TGTGCCAGCAGTATCTCGGGAATTGAAGCTTTCTTT.

This chain links TRBV11-3 with TRBJ2-3; a possible D gene is TRBD2 (5 bases). Trimming cost V 4 bases and J 9 bases, with 11 bases left between them. CDR1 is SGHNT and CDR2 is YENEEA in the germline V gene. The CDR3 sequence is 12 residues long. The CDR3 coding sequence is TGTGCCAGCAGCTCCCGGGGAGAGACGCAGTATTTT. Its translation: CASSSRGETQYF.

The genes are TRBV4-3 and TRBJ1-2, with unresolved D. The CDR3 is 16 amino acids. V was trimmed by 3 bases and J by 1 base, leaving 15 bases between them. CDR1 is LGHNA, CDR2 YSLEER, per germline. The CDR3 nucleotides are TGCGCCAGCAGCCAGGGAATCGGGGATTATAACTATGGCTACACCTTC. Amino acids: CASSQGIGDYNYGYTF.

This chain joins TRBV11-2 and TRBJ2-1; 8 nucleotides line up with TRBD2. The ends lost 5 bases at V and 8 bases at J; junction bases unmatched: 14. CDR1 SGHAT and CDR2 FQNNGV come from the germline V gene. The CDR3 contains 16 residues. The CDR3: CASSPRRGTSSDEQFF. The CDR3, as DNA: TGTGCCAGCAGCCCCCGAAGAGGGACTAGTTCCGATGAGCAGTTCTTC.

The chain carries TRBV6-6 and TRBJ2-7; maybe TRBD1 (5 bases). Germline-derived CDR1 and CDR2 are MNHNY and SVGAGI (reference sequence). The length of the CDR3 is 16 residues. The germline V and J ends were trimmed by 0 bases and 5 bases, with 17 bases remaining between them. The CDR3 DNA reads TGTGCCAGCAGTTACTCGACGGCAGGGAATTTGAACGAGCAGTACTTC. Its protein is CASSYSTAGNLNEQYF.

The gene calls are TRBV19 and TRBJ1-2; D not certain. Trimming shortened V by 3 bases and J by 4 bases, and 12 bases separated the two germline ends. The CDR3 has 14 amino acids. The germline V gene has CDR1 LNHDA and CDR2 SQIVND (reference sequence). As DNA, the CDR3 is TGTGCCAGTAGTATCCCTCGCGGGCTCTATGGCTACACCTTC. It codes for CASSIPRGLYGYTF.

V and J are TRBV18 and TRBJ2-7, with D perhaps TRBD1 (6 bases). Per the germline V gene, CDR1 is KGHSH and CDR2 is LQKENI. Trimming stripped 2 bases from V and 0 bases from J, with 14 bases between. The CDR3 extends over 16 amino acids. Here the CDR3 reads CASSPSSPGHSYEQYF. The CDR3 nucleotides are TGTGCCAGCTCACCAAGTTCACCGGGACACTCCTACGAGCAGTACTTC.

The chain recombines TRBV5-1 with TRBJ1-1, with D maybe TRBD1 (6 bases). Germline V gene lookup returns CDR1 SGHRS and CDR2 YFSETQ. Trimming removed 5 bases at V and 2 bases at J, with 31 bases between. The CDR3 is made up of 20 amino acids. CDR3 DNA: TGCGCCAGCAGGGAACAGGGTCTCGGGTGGGGTCCGAAGTCTAACACTGAAGCTTTCTTT. It translates to CASREQGLGWGPKSNTEAFF.

The V call is TRBV19, the J call TRBJ2-3; 8 nucleotides agree with TRBD1. V lost 6 bases, J lost 1 base, and 6 bases stayed unmatched. This CDR3 comprises 15 residues. Germline CDR1 is LNHDA and CDR2 is SQIVND (reference sequence). Written as DNA, the CDR3 is TGTGCCAGTAGGAGAAACAGGGGGGGCACAGATACGCAGTATTTT. Translating gives CASRRNRGGTDTQYF.

This chain connects TRBV9 to TRBJ2-7; D is uncertain. The CDR3 loop spans 14 amino acids. Germline V gene lookup returns CDR1 SGDLS and CDR2 YYNGEE. V was trimmed by 0 bases and J by 5 bases, leaving 12 bases between them. CDR3 residues: CASSVGGFPHEQYF. The CDR3 nucleotides are TGTGCCAGCAGCGTAGGCGGATTCCCCCACGAGCAGTACTTC.

Of note for this clone: Other DNA variants within this sample encode the same CDR3. DNA for the CDR3: TGCGCCAGCAGCCAAGAACGGGAATACGAGCAGTACTTC. It specifies CASSQEREYEQYF. This chain connects TRBV4-3 to TRBJ2-7, with D possibly TRBD2 on 5 matching bases. In germline, CDR1 is LGHNA, CDR2 YSLEER. This CDR3 region has 13 residues. V shed 0 bases and J shed 4 bases, with 7 bases lying between them.

V usage is TRBV4-1 and J usage is TRBJ2-4; TRBD1 matches at 12 bases. The junction had 2 bases not matched to a gene; V was cut back by 1 base and J by 4 bases. The CDR3 has 16 residues. Germline CDR1 and CDR2: MGHRA and YSYEKL. CDR3 amino acids: CASSQGDRGPKNIQYF. Written as DNA, the CDR3 is TGCGCCAGCAGCCAAGGGGACAGGGGGCCGAAAAACATTCAGTACTTC.

CDR3 nucleotide sequence: TGTGCCAGTAGTATTATCGAGTCCTCCTATGGCTACACCTTC. It is translated as CASSIIESSYGYTF. The rearrangement joins TRBV19 to TRBJ1-2; D unclear. Looked up from germline, CDR1 is LNHDA and CDR2 is SQIVND (reference sequence). CDR3 length: 14 amino acids. Trimming pared 3 bases from V and 4 bases from J, leaving 12 bases between. The full variable domain, in which reference TRBV19 and TRBJ1-2 provide the parts outside the CDR3, is DGGITQSPKYLFRKEGQNVTLSCEQNLNHDAMYWYRQDPGQGLRLIYYSQIVNDFQKGDIAEGYSVSREKKESFPLTVTSAQKNPTAFYLCASSIIESSYGYTFGSGTRLTVV.

This chain joins TRBV7-2 and TRBJ1-2; perhaps TRBD1 as D (5 bases). Germline V gene sequence: CDR1 SGHTA, CDR2 FQGNSA. CDR3 length equals 17 residues. The V gene lost 5 bases and the J gene lost 7 bases, with 26 bases spanning the gap. The CDR3 protein is CASSPPWWEGRASGYTF. The CDR3 bases are TGTGCCAGCAGCCCCCCTTGGTGGGAGGGGAGGGCGAGTGGCTACACCTTC.

The chain carries TRBV4-2 and TRBJ1-6; a possible D gene is TRBD1 (5 bases). The CDR3 has 16 amino acids. V gave up 0 bases and J gave up 9 bases, with 15 bases separating them. The V gene's germline CDR1 is LGHNA and CDR2 YNFKEQ. The CDR3 protein is CASSQDWRGDGSPLHF. The CDR3 nucleotides read TGTGCCAGCAGCCAAGATTGGAGGGGCGATGGTTCACCCCTCCACTTT.

The chain links TRBV28 to TRBJ1-2, with D uncertain. Trimming left V 6 bases short and J 2 bases short, with 16 bases between. This CDR3 is 15 amino acids long. The germline V gene has CDR1 MDHEN and CDR2 SYDVKM. In nucleotides, the CDR3 is TGTGCCAGCAGAAGCGACCTGGGGAGGAACTATGGCTACACCTTC. This translates into CASRSDLGRNYGYTF.

The chain employs TRBV18 and TRBJ2-1, with TRBD2 matching over 14 bases. The CDR3 has 16 residues. Germline assignment: CDR1 KGHSH and CDR2 LQKENI. Trimming cost V 3 bases and J 8 bases; bases outside gene matches: 6. The CDR3 nucleotides are TGTGCCAGCTCACCCAGACTAGCGGGAGGGCAGGATGAGCAGTTCTTC. Encoded protein: CASSPRLAGGQDEQFF.

This chain connects TRBV29-1 to TRBJ2-5, with TRBD2 identical over 12 bases. With 4 bases clipped from V and 4 bases from J, the junction kept 7 bases outside the gene matches. CDR1 is SQVTM and CDR2 is ANQGSEA in the germline V gene. This CDR3 is 15 amino acids long. Here the CDR3 reads CSVALAGGPAETQYF. The CDR3 region has the DNA TGCAGCGTTGCCCTAGCGGGAGGGCCGGCAGAGACCCAGTACTTC. Complete variable domain (other parts from reference TRBV29-1 and TRBJ2-5): SAVISQKPSRDICQRGTSLTIQCQVDSQVTMMFWYRQQPGQSLTLIATANQGSEATYESGFVIDKFPISRPNLTFSTLTVSNMSPEDSSIYLCSVALAGGPAETQYFGPGTRLLVL.

The chain carries TRBV5-4 and TRBJ1-5; D gene uncertain. The ends were cut back, 0 bases at V and 4 bases at J, with 11 bases in the middle. The CDR3 length is 15 residues. The V gene's germline CDR1 is SGHNT and CDR2 YYREEE (reference sequence). CDR3 residues: CASSLGGVANQPQHF. The CDR3 nucleotides read TGTGCCAGCAGCTTGGGTGGAGTAGCGAATCAGCCCCAGCATTTT.

The J gene is TRBJ2-7, the V gene TRBV6-5; the D gene is possibly TRBD1 (6 bases). Germline-derived CDR1 and CDR2 are MNHEY and SVGAGI. The CDR3 contains 14 residues. V was pared by 6 bases and J by 2 bases, with 14 bases between. CDR3 protein: CASSPGTFPYEQYF. CDR3 nucleotide sequence: TGTGCCAGCAGCCCCGGGACATTCCCCTACGAGCAGTACTTC.